The following is a T cell receptor beta chain sequence with its context. This record comes from a study of T cell changes during pregnancy in multiple sclerosis. Trimming removed 0 bases at V and 2 bases at J, with 10 bases between. The CDR3 contains 15 residues. Germline lookup yields CDR1 KGHSH and CDR2 LQKENI. Sequencing was performed with immunoSEQ multiplex PCR; in TCRdb, only in-frame clones are kept and a portion is missing. The data contain about 28,000 clones, 89% of them singletons. V and J are TRBV18 and TRBJ1-1, with a possible D match to TRBD1 (5 bases). Sequencing was performed on CD4+ T cells from peripheral blood mononuclear cells, taken in the second trimester of pregnancy. This TCR came from a female donor with multiple sclerosis, enrolled in a pregnancy study. The CDR3 DNA reads as TGTGCCAGCTCACCACCGGGGCAGCATAACACTGAAGCTTTCTTT. As protein: CASSPPGQHNTEAFF. Supplemented by reference TRBV18 and TRBJ1-1, the full variable domain reads NAGVMQNPRHLVRRRGQEARLRCSPMKGHSHVYWYRQLPEEGLKFMVYLQKENIIDESGMPKERFSAEFPKEGPSILRIQQVVRGDSAAYFCASSPPGQHNTEAFFGQGTRLTVV.